The 18 T cell receptor beta chains given below trace back to one sample, sequenced in a study of T cell responses to AZD1222 COVID-19 vaccine. Produced via immunoSEQ multiplex PCR; TCRdb's table is partial and in-frame only. This table has some 99,000 clones, over 75% appearing once. The sequencing used peripheral blood, collected 28 days after the second AZD1222 dose. These receptors were taken from an adult who received the AZD1222 COVID-19 vaccine.

This chain uses TRBV27 with TRBJ2-1; 12 bases are shared with TRBD2. Germline lookup yields CDR1 MNHEY and CDR2 SMNVEV (reference sequence). The V segment lost 3 bases and the J segment 4 bases; nucleotides outside the gene matches: 7. The CDR3 extends over 17 amino acids. CDR3 nucleotide sequence: TGTGCCAGCAGTTTCCGACTAGCGGGAGTAAGATACAATGAGCAGTTCTTC. This codes for CASSFRLAGVRYNEQFF.

This clone turned up a few times. The chain employs TRBV7-9 and TRBJ2-1, with 10 bases lining up with TRBD2. From germline, CDR1 is SEHNR and CDR2 FQNEAQ (reference sequence). The CDR3 has 16 amino acids. Losses at the gene ends were 5 bases for V and 5 bases for J; bases not matched to a gene: 9. The CDR3 reads CASSPFPAGGDNEQFF. CDR3 coding DNA: TGTGCCAGCAGCCCATTCCCAGCGGGAGGGGACAATGAGCAGTTCTTC.

This sequence joins TRBV19 and TRBJ2-1, with a tentative D call TRBD2 (5 bases). V was cut by 2 bases and J by 2 bases, with 10 bases left in between. Germline V gene lookup returns CDR1 LNHDA and CDR2 SQIVND (reference sequence). CDR3 length equals 15 residues. CDR3 protein: CASSITGSTYNEQFF. The CDR3 bases are TGTGCCAGTAGTATAACGGGATCAACCTACAATGAGCAGTTCTTC.

The genes are TRBV9 and TRBJ1-6; 9 bases agree with TRBD1. The CDR3 is made up of 15 amino acids. V shed 5 bases, J shed 10 bases, and the junction held 10 bases outside the gene matches. The germline V gene encodes CDR1 SGDLS and CDR2 YYNGEE. In DNA, the CDR3 is TGTGCCAGCAGTCCCGGGACAGGGCAGGGATCACCCCTCCACTTT. This encodes CASSPGTGQGSPLHF.

This clone was seen only a few times. The J gene is TRBJ1-2, the V gene TRBV19, with 10 bases fitting TRBD1. Germline trimming cut 9 bases from V and 8 bases from J; bases unmatched to any gene: 6. Germline V gene sequence: CDR1 LNHDA, CDR2 SQIVND (reference sequence). This CDR3 is built from 12 residues. CDR3 region: CASRDRGLGYTF. CDR3 bases: TGTGCCAGCCGGGACAGGGGTCTCGGCTACACCTTC.

The sample holds a few counts of this clone. The chain combines TRBV5-4 with TRBJ2-3; D remains ambiguous. V shed 0 bases and J shed 1 base, with 12 bases lying between them. The CDR3 is 16 amino acids. CDR1 is SGHNT and CDR2 is YYREEE in the germline V gene (reference sequence). The CDR3 nucleotides are TGTGCCAGCAGCTTGGCCCAAGGCGTCGGCACAGATACGCAGTATTTT. Amino acids: CASSLAQGVGTDTQYF. The full variable domain, rest sourced from reference TRBV5-4 and TRBJ2-3, is ETGVTQSPTHLIKTRGQQVTLRCSSQSGHNTVSWYQQALGQGPQFIFQYYREEENGRGNFPPRFSGLQFPNYSSELNVNALELDDSALYLCASSLAQGVGTDTQYFGPGTRLTVL.

The chain is built from TRBV9 and TRBJ2-2, with 7 nucleotides matching TRBD1. Trimming at V came to 2 bases and at J to 6 bases, leaving 1 base not matched to a gene. CDR3 size: 13 residues. Germline lookup yields CDR1 SGDLS and CDR2 YYNGEE. CDR3 nucleotide sequence: TGTGCCAGCAGCGTCCAGGGGGCCGGGGAGCTGTTTTTT. It yields the protein CASSVQGAGELFF.

The chain links TRBV19 to TRBJ1-1; perhaps TRBD1 as D (6 bases). Trimming removed 2 bases from V and 1 base from J, with 14 bases in between. CDR3 size: 16 residues. Germline lookup yields CDR1 LNHDA and CDR2 SQIVND (reference sequence). Here the CDR3 reads CASSISLRTANTEAFF. Written as DNA, the CDR3 is TGTGCCAGTAGTATAAGTCTGCGGACAGCGAACACTGAAGCTTTCTTT.

The V call is TRBV27, the J call TRBJ1-1; 8 positions match TRBD1. The CDR3 has 14 amino acids. The junction had 7 bases not matched to a gene; V was cut back by 3 bases and J by 7 bases. Per germline, CDR1 MNHEY and CDR2 SMNVEV (reference sequence). CDR3 sequence (DNA): TGTGCCAGCAGTTTCGGGAGACAGGGGTATGAAGCTTTCTTT. It is translated as CASSFGRQGYEAFF.

CDR3 DNA sequence: TGTGCCAGCAGCTACCGGGACACCTCCTACGAGCAGTACTTC. It codes for CASSYRDTSYEQYF. The chain uses TRBV7-9 and TRBJ2-7; possible D gene TRBD1, 6 bases. V shed 4 bases and J shed 0 bases, with 10 bases lying between them. Germline CDR1 is SEHNR and CDR2 is FQNEAQ (reference sequence). This CDR3 contains 14 residues.

In this sample, this clone turned up a few times. The chain carries TRBV5-4 and TRBJ1-2; no reliable D call. Germline V gives CDR1 SGHNT, CDR2 YYREEE (reference sequence). This CDR3 spans 11 amino acids. With 3 bases removed from V and 5 bases from J, the gap between germline ends came to 5 bases. CDR3 nucleotide sequence: TGTGCCAGCAGCTCAGCTTATGGCTACACCTTC. As protein: CASSSAYGYTF.

The CDR3 DNA sequence: TGTGCCATCAGTGAGCCCAGAACTACAAGCTACGAGCAGTACTTC. It is translated as CAISEPRTTSYEQYF. The chain links TRBV10-3 to TRBJ2-7; no clear D. Germline V gives CDR1 ENHRY, CDR2 SYGVKD. Trimming pared 2 bases from V and 3 bases from J, leaving 14 bases between. The CDR3 has 15 residues.

The V and J genes are TRBV5-5 and TRBJ1-3, with 7 bases aligning to TRBD1. The trim removed 3 bases at V and 4 bases at J, leaving 4 bases unmatched. There are 14 residues in the CDR3. The germline V gene encodes CDR1 SGHKS and CDR2 YYEKEE (reference sequence). Here the CDR3 reads CASSWGQSGNTIYF. The DNA for the CDR3 is TGTGCCAGCAGCTGGGGACAGTCCGGAAACACCATATATTTT.

The V and J genes are TRBV13 and TRBJ2-1; either TRBD1 or TRBD2 may fit D (6 bases each). The germline CDR1 and CDR2 sequences are PRHDT and FYEKMQ (reference sequence). The CDR3 has 17 amino acids. Trimming cost V 6 bases and J 4 bases, with 22 bases left between them. The CDR3 protein is CASSPPSGAIIYNEQFF. CDR3 bases: TGTGCCAGCAGTCCCCCCTCGGGGGCAATTATTTACAATGAGCAGTTCTTC.

This chain connects TRBV7-8 to TRBJ2-5; D may be TRBD1 (7 bases). Germline loops: CDR1 SGHVS, CDR2 FQNEAQ. The CDR3 extends over 17 amino acids. V shed 3 bases and J shed 1 base, with 18 bases lying between them. The CDR3 spells CASSFRTGGASQETQYF. In nucleotides, the CDR3 is TGTGCCAGCAGCTTTCGGACAGGCGGGGCGTCCCAAGAGACCCAGTACTTC.

This clone was observed once. The chain couples TRBV5-1 to TRBJ1-1, with TRBD1 as a possible D gene (6 bases). In germline, CDR1 is SGHRS, CDR2 YFSETQ. The CDR3 loop spans 17 amino acids. V lost 4 bases to trimming and J lost 2 bases, with 21 bases between them. CDR3 region: CASSRTGTRSANTEAFF. The CDR3 DNA reads as TGCGCCAGCAGCCGGACCGGGACAAGAAGTGCAAACACTGAAGCTTTCTTT.

V and J are TRBV19 and TRBJ1-2; possible D gene TRBD1, 6 bases. This CDR3 comprises 16 residues. Trimming left V 3 bases short and J 4 bases short, with 18 bases between. CDR1 is LNHDA and CDR2 is SQIVND in the germline V gene (reference sequence). The CDR3 here is CASSIEVTGRPYGYTF. CDR3 DNA sequence: TGTGCCAGTAGTATTGAGGTTACAGGGCGACCCTATGGCTACACCTTC. The variable domain in full, with the rest retrieved from reference TRBV19 and TRBJ1-2, is DGGITQSPKYLFRKEGQNVTLSCEQNLNHDAMYWYRQDPGQGLRLIYYSQIVNDFQKGDIAEGYSVSREKKESFPLTVTSAQKNPTAFYLCASSIEVTGRPYGYTFGSGTRLTVV.

This clone was counted a single time. The chain combines TRBV7-9 with TRBJ1-1; a weak D match, TRBD1 (5 bases). V was clipped by 6 bases and J by 3 bases, with 17 bases between them. The CDR3 sequence is 15 residues long. Germline lookup yields CDR1 SEHNR and CDR2 FQNEAQ (reference sequence). The CDR3 nucleotides are TGTGCCAGCAGACCCGCGGGGGTCGGGGACACTGAAGCTTTCTTT. Amino acid sequence: CASRPAGVGDTEAFF.